One sample yielded the 31 T cell receptor beta chains listed below, sequenced in a study of cytomegalovirus exposure and HLA in healthy donors. 60 Vbeta and 13 Jbeta primers were used in PCR. Data came from immunoSEQ multiplex PCR; TCRdb stores just in-frame clones and leaves some out. This sample yields 90,000 to 140,000 clones, of which roughly 79% are seen a single time; 1% to 1.5% belongs to the top ten. Source material: PBMCs. The receptor set was obtained from a man in his forties or fifties in good health and CMV-seronegative.

CDR3 nucleotide sequence: TGTGCCTGGAGTGTTGATGGAGAAATCAATGAGCAGTTCTTC. Translation: CAWSVDGEINEQFF. This chain joins TRBV30 and TRBJ2-1, with unresolved D. Deletions cut 0 bases from V and 6 bases from J, with 12 bases between. CDR3 size: 14 residues. In germline, CDR1 is GTSNPN, CDR2 SVGIG (reference sequence).

This clone was found a few times. Here the CDR3 DNA reads TGTGCCAGTAGTATACTTGCGGGACCCTCGGGGGAGCAGTTCTTC. The encoded protein is CASSILAGPSGEQFF. The V gene is TRBV19, the J gene TRBJ2-1, with D possibly TRBD2 on 6 matching bases. The germline V gene encodes CDR1 LNHDA and CDR2 SQIVND (reference sequence). Between the trimmed V and J ends, which lost 2 bases and 10 bases, there was a span of 18 bases. The CDR3 runs to 15 residues.

This clone was observed a few times. This chain uses TRBV19 with TRBJ2-3; TRBD2 matches 9 bases. J lost 5 bases, V lost 3 bases, and 6 bases had no gene match. This CDR3 is built from 15 residues. Germline V gives CDR1 LNHDA, CDR2 SQIVND (reference sequence). CDR3 sequence reads: CASSIGGGAGDTQYF. The DNA for the CDR3 is TGTGCCAGTAGTATCGGCGGGGGGGCCGGAGATACGCAGTATTTT. Drawing the rest from reference TRBV19 and TRBJ2-3, the complete variable domain is DGGITQSPKYLFRKEGQNVTLSCEQNLNHDAMYWYRQDPGQGLRLIYYSQIVNDFQKGDIAEGYSVSREKKESFPLTVTSAQKNPTAFYLCASSIGGGAGDTQYFGPGTRLTVL.

This sequence joins TRBV6-4 and TRBJ2-3; 8 bases are shared with TRBD2. V trimming: 8 bases; J trimming: 3 bases; junction bases outside the gene matches: 7. Germline CDR1 and CDR2: MRHNA and SNTAGT. The CDR3 length is 14 residues. The DNA for the CDR3 is TGTGCCAGCTCCAACGAGCGGGAGACAGATACGCAGTATTTT. It encodes CASSNERETDTQYF.

The chain joins TRBV5-1 to TRBJ2-3, with TRBD1 identical over 9 bases. The V gene end was trimmed by 4 bases and the J gene end by 0 bases; junction bases not matched to a gene: 6. The CDR3 covers 16 residues. Germline loops: CDR1 SGHRS, CDR2 YFSETQ. The CDR3 nucleotides read TGCGCCAGCAGCCCCCGAGGGACAGGGAGCACAGATACGCAGTATTTT. Amino acid sequence: CASSPRGTGSTDTQYF.

This chain links TRBV4-1 with TRBJ2-1, with D possibly TRBD2 on 6 matching bases. Germline assignment: CDR1 MGHRA and CDR2 YSYEKL. The CDR3 runs to 15 residues. V was cut by 2 bases and J by 8 bases, with 16 bases left in between. CDR3 sequence: CASSQSGGRGYEQFF. The CDR3 DNA reads as TGCGCCAGCAGCCAAAGTGGGGGGAGAGGTTATGAGCAGTTCTTC.

The chain has TRBV7-9 and TRBJ2-5; 8 bases fit TRBD1. The germline gives CDR1 SEHNR, CDR2 FQNEAQ (reference sequence). The V segment lost 7 bases and the J segment 3 bases; nucleotides outside the gene matches: 13. The CDR3 extends over 16 amino acids. CDR3 sequence: CASTITTGTGKETQYF. The CDR3, as DNA: TGTGCCAGCACCATAACAACCGGGACAGGAAAAGAGACCCAGTACTTC.

The chain couples TRBV9 to TRBJ2-1, with D possibly matching TRBD2 (6 bases). The germline gives CDR1 SGDLS, CDR2 YYNGEE. V was clipped by 6 bases and J by 9 bases, with 16 bases between them. This CDR3 contains 13 residues. The CDR3 coding sequence is TGTGCCAGCACCCCAGGAGGGAGTACTGAGCAGTTCTTC. Translating gives CASTPGGSTEQFF.

This clone was found a few times. The chain recombines TRBV5-4 with TRBJ2-2, with TRBD2 identical over 10 bases. The V and J ends lost 3 bases and 7 bases, in that order; junction bases with no gene match: 12. The CDR3 is 17 amino acids. Per the germline V gene, CDR1 is SGHNT and CDR2 is YYREEE (reference sequence). CDR3 DNA sequence: TGTGCCAGCAGCTGGACCAGCGGGAGGGCCGGAAGCGGGGAGCTGTTTTTT. Amino acid sequence: CASSWTSGRAGSGELFF.

The chain recombines TRBV4-1 with TRBJ1-1; possible D gene TRBD1, 6 bases. V was pared by 1 base and J by 0 bases, with 9 bases between. CDR1 is MGHRA and CDR2 is YSYEKL in the germline V gene. CDR3 length equals 15 residues. The chain's CDR3 is CASSQGGQLNTEAFF. The DNA of the CDR3 is TGCGCCAGCAGCCAAGGAGGACAGCTGAACACTGAAGCTTTCTTT.

V usage is TRBV7-2 and J usage is TRBJ2-5; TRBD2 matches 8 bases. CDR3 size: 11 residues. Germline CDR1 SGHTA, CDR2 FQGNSA. Trimming at V came to 5 bases and at J to 10 bases, leaving 3 bases not matched to a gene. Here the CDR3 reads CASSLGGDQYF. CDR3 nucleotide sequence: TGTGCCAGCAGCCTCGGGGGGGACCAGTACTTC.

The gene calls are TRBV27 and TRBJ1-1; 11 nucleotides match TRBD1. CDR1 and CDR2 from the germline V gene are MNHEY and SMNVEV (reference sequence). There are 18 residues in the CDR3. The V gene end was trimmed by 5 bases and the J gene end by 5 bases; junction bases not matched to a gene: 16. CDR3 nucleotides: TGTGCCAGCAGTGCCTCCGGGACAGGGGGGAGCAGGAGTACTGAAGCTTTCTTT. Translating gives CASSASGTGGSRSTEAFF.

The CDR3 is CASSYTRRRWDEQFF. The CDR3 bases are TGTGCCAGCAGTTACACCCGACGGAGATGGGATGAGCAGTTCTTC. J is TRBJ2-1 and V is TRBV6-5, with no clear D. Germline V lookup: CDR1 MNHEY, CDR2 SVGAGI. This CDR3 is 15 amino acids long. Trimming left V 2 bases short and J 8 bases short, with 16 bases between.

This chain joins TRBV7-9 and TRBJ2-2; TRBD2 is a possible D gene (5 bases). Germline V gene lookup returns CDR1 SEHNR and CDR2 FQNEAQ (reference sequence). V gave up 0 bases and J gave up 4 bases, with 9 bases separating them. The CDR3 is 15 residues long. CDR3 sequence: CASSLARASTGELFF. DNA of the CDR3: TGTGCCAGCAGCTTAGCGCGGGCTAGCACCGGGGAGCTGTTTTTT. Full variable domain (outside the CDR3, taken from reference TRBV7-9 and TRBJ2-2): DTGVSQNPRHKITKRGQNVTFRCDPISEHNRLYWYRQTLGQGPEFLTYFQNEAQLEKSRLLSDRFSAERPKGSFSTLEIQRTEQGDSAMYLCASSLARASTGELFFGEGSRLTVL.

This clone appeared a few times. CDR3 nucleotides: TGTGCCAGCAGCCAAGAACGGCGGGGACCCTACAATGAGCAGTTCTTC. Translated: CASSQERRGPYNEQFF. The gene calls are TRBV14 and TRBJ2-1; tentative D call: TRBD2 (6 bases). Trimming left V 0 bases short and J 2 bases short, with 11 bases between. Germline V gene data show CDR1 as SGHDN and CDR2 as FVKESK. There are 16 residues in the CDR3.

The chain joins TRBV6-1 to TRBJ1-1; weak D call: TRBD1 (5 bases). In germline, CDR1 is MNHNS, CDR2 SASEGT. This CDR3 has 15 residues. Deletions cut 6 bases from V and 1 base from J, with 15 bases between. This CDR3 is CASSDTSTANTEAFF. CDR3 DNA: TGTGCCAGCAGCGACACTTCGACAGCGAACACTGAAGCTTTCTTT.

The chain combines TRBV7-8 with TRBJ2-7, with TRBD2 matching over 11 bases. After removal of 1 base from V and 2 bases from J, the junction contained 1 base not matched to a gene. Germline CDR1 SGHVS, CDR2 FQNEAQ. This CDR3 has 15 amino acids. CDR3 residues: CASSLGLAGTYEQYF. The CDR3 DNA is TGTGCCAGCAGCTTAGGACTAGCGGGAACCTACGAGCAGTACTTC.

This clone occurred once. V and J are TRBV19 and TRBJ1-5, with D unresolved. Germline V lookup: CDR1 LNHDA, CDR2 SQIVND (reference sequence). Trimming cost V 2 bases and J 0 bases, with 5 bases left between them. The CDR3 totals 14 residues. CDR3 in DNA: TGTGCCAGTAGTATATACAGTAGCAATCAGCCCCAGCATTTT. This gives the protein CASSIYSSNQPQHF.

The rearrangement uses TRBV19 and TRBJ1-1, with 10 nucleotides matching TRBD1. The CDR3 length is 14 residues. Germline values: CDR1 LNHDA, CDR2 SQIVND (reference sequence). J gave up 6 bases and V 6 bases, and 7 bases lay outside the gene matches. This CDR3 is CASSQGQGRAEAFF. The DNA of the CDR3 is TGTGCCAGTAGCCAGGGACAGGGGAGGGCTGAAGCTTTCTTT.

The gene calls are TRBV25-1 and TRBJ2-1, with 11 bases fitting TRBD2. J lost 0 bases, V lost 6 bases, and 10 bases had no gene match. The CDR3 sequence is 18 residues long. Germline V gene lookup returns CDR1 MGHDK and CDR2 SYGVNS. CDR3 amino acids: CASSRLSGRAHSYNEQFF. CDR3 nucleotide sequence: TGTGCCAGCAGCCGACTTAGCGGGAGGGCCCACTCCTACAATGAGCAGTTCTTC.

There are many counts of this clone. The rearrangement joins TRBV2 to TRBJ2-7; the D gene is possibly TRBD2 (6 bases). V lost 5 bases, J lost 9 bases, and 29 bases lay in between. CDR1 is SNHLY and CDR2 is FYNNEI in the germline V gene. The CDR3 sequence is 17 residues long. The CDR3 coding sequence is TGTGCCAGCAGTCCCGGGACTTACGTCTCGAAAGGTCCGGGGCAGTACTTC. Residues: CASSPGTYVSKGPGQYF.

This chain joins TRBV6-1 and TRBJ1-3; D may be TRBD1 (6 bases). Germline V CDR1 and CDR2: MNHNS, SASEGT. This CDR3 region has 14 residues. V lost 8 bases and J lost 4, with 15 bases in between. The DNA of the CDR3 is TGTGCCAGCCTGAATACAGGGCGCGGAAACACCATATATTTT. It codes for CASLNTGRGNTIYF.

This sequence joins TRBV2 and TRBJ2-1; 10 positions agree with TRBD2. Germline V CDR1 and CDR2: SNHLY, FYNNEI. This CDR3 contains 14 residues. The V and J ends lost 6 bases and 11 bases, in that order; junction bases with no gene match: 10. For the CDR3, the DNA is TGTGCCAGCAGCGCAAGCGGGGGGGCCATTAAGCAGTTCTTC. Amino acid sequence: CASSASGGAIKQFF.

The chain is built from TRBV7-9 and TRBJ1-4, with D uncertain. The CDR3 consists of 13 residues. Germline CDR1 reads SEHNR; CDR2 reads FQNEAQ (reference sequence). V was shortened by 1 base and J by 12 bases, with 12 bases between the two germline ends. The CDR3 region has the DNA TGTGCCAGCAGCTTAGTGGTTAACGGGGAACTGTTTTTT. Amino acids: CASSLVVNGELFF.

The CDR3: CASSGADRGAKNIQYF. For the CDR3, the DNA is TGTGCCAGCAGTGGCGCGGACAGGGGGGCCAAAAACATTCAGTACTTC. The chain couples TRBV2 to TRBJ2-4, with 10 bases that match TRBD1. Trimming at V came to 4 bases and at J to 1 base, leaving 4 bases not matched to a gene. The CDR3 totals 16 residues. Germline CDR1 reads SNHLY; CDR2 reads FYNNEI.

CDR3 in amino acids: CASSLVAGSYNEQFF. CDR3 DNA: TGCGCCAGCAGCTTGGTAGCGGGATCGTACAATGAGCAGTTCTTC. This chain joins TRBV5-1 and TRBJ2-1; 8 bases are a match to TRBD2. After removal of 0 bases from V and 4 bases from J, the junction contained 3 bases not matched to a gene. The CDR3 has 15 residues. Looked up from germline, CDR1 is SGHRS and CDR2 is YFSETQ.

CDR3 DNA sequence: TGCGCCAGCAGTGTAGGACAGGCCAACTATGGCTACACCTTC. Translating it yields CASSVGQANYGYTF. The gene calls are TRBV10-2 and TRBJ1-2; 7 nucleotides line up with TRBD1. CDR1 is WSHSY and CDR2 is SAAADI in the germline V gene. The CDR3 contains 14 residues. The J segment lost 2 bases and the V segment lost 4 bases, leaving 4 bases of the junction unmatched.

This chain links TRBV6-5 with TRBJ2-7; a possible D gene is TRBD2 (6 bases). The germline CDR1 and CDR2 sequences are MNHEY and SVGAGI. Trimming took 4 bases from V and 6 from J, leaving 13 bases between them. This CDR3 region has 13 residues. The DNA of the CDR3 is TGTGCCAGCAGTTGGGGAGGTTTGCCCGAGCAGTACTTC. Translated: CASSWGGLPEQYF.

The J gene is TRBJ2-7, the V gene TRBV5-6; 7 positions match TRBD1. Germline loops: CDR1 SGHDT, CDR2 YYEEEE. The ends lost 4 bases at V and 3 bases at J; junction bases unmatched: 7. The CDR3 is made up of 14 amino acids. This CDR3 is CASSTTGALYEQYF. The DNA of the CDR3 is TGTGCCAGCAGCACAACAGGGGCTCTCTACGAGCAGTACTTC.

The chain carries TRBV30 and TRBJ2-5; D possibly corresponds to TRBD2 (5 bases). Trimming removed 3 bases at V and 2 bases at J, with 16 bases between. This CDR3 has 15 amino acids. CDR1 and CDR2 (germline): GTSNPN, SVGIG (reference sequence). In DNA form, the CDR3 reads TGTGCCTGGAGAGACGTTGGGGAGCCTCAAGAGACCCAGTACTTC. This translates into CAWRDVGEPQETQYF.

The chain joins TRBV15 to TRBJ1-2, with D possibly TRBD1 on 6 matching bases. The CDR3 sequence is 14 residues long. The V gene's germline CDR1 is LNHNV and CDR2 YYDKDF (reference sequence). Deletions cut 1 base from V and 5 bases from J, with 11 bases between. The CDR3 protein is CATSRAGGGYGYTF. For the CDR3, the DNA is TGTGCCACCAGCAGAGCTGGGGGCGGGTATGGCTACACCTTC. Full variable domain (outside the CDR3, taken from reference TRBV15 and TRBJ1-2): DAMVIQNPRYQVTQFGKPVTLSCSQTLNHNVMYWYQQKSSQAPKLLFHYYDKDFNNEADTPDNFQSRRPNTSFCFLDIRSPGLGDTAMYLCATSRAGGGYGYTFGSGTRLTVV.